This TCR beta chain was identified in a study of T-cell memory formation after mild COVID-19. Points from the study as a whole: Clones that contracted from day 15 to 85 were balanced CD4/CD8, while later expanders leaned CD4+. The study found contracting CD4+ clones mainly in CM and EM and contracting CD8+ clones in EMRA. The authors did not confirm SARS-CoV-2 specificity of second-wave clones peaking day 37.

Sample barcodes and UMIs were carried by the TCR alpha and TCR beta cDNA libraries that 5'RACE generated with constant-segment primers. One entry per CDR3 protein results from TCRdb running MiXCR on the 5' RACE reads. This sample carries a few hundred thousand distinct CDR3 sequences, about 20% of them seen once, and the ten largest clones take about 8.4%. This clonotype came up a few times. Its antigen is currently unknown. The origin of this receptor is an adult woman who had mild COVID-19 (a few samples of this study predate the infection). Cell type and time point are not known. Sequencing was performed on PBMCs or a T cell subset sorted from them (not recorded which).

CDR3 nucleotides: TGTGCCAGCAGCTCTCTGAACCGGGACAGGGGGAAAGGCTACACCTTC. Protein sequence: CASSSLNRDRGKGYTF. The chain carries TRBV7-2 and TRBJ1-2, with 11 bases aligning to TRBD1. This CDR3 contains 16 residues. Germline V gene lookup returns CDR1 SGHTA and CDR2 FQGNSA. The V and J ends lost 4 bases and 8 bases, in that order; junction bases with no gene match: 12.